These 19 T cell receptor beta chains originate from one sample sequenced in a study of CD8+CD57+ T cells in acquired aplastic anemia. TCR beta VDJ and CDR3 profiles were obtained from a genomic DNA template. TCRdb reprocessed the reads with MiXCR, giving one entry per CDR3 protein. The data hold about 200,000 distinct CDR3 sequences, with roughly two thirds observed a single time. Patients selected for sequencing had displayed CD8+CD57+ cell expansion by flow cytometry. What was sequenced was sorted CD4+, CD8+, or CD8+CD57+ T cells (not recorded which) from PBMCs. Receptor source: a human donor with aplastic anemia.

This clonotype was observed a few times. This chain connects TRBV29-1 to TRBJ1-2; D perhaps matches TRBD1 (5 bases). Germline V gene sequence: CDR1 SQVTM, CDR2 ANQGSEA. This CDR3 region has 13 residues. V was cut by 4 bases and J by 4 bases, with 13 bases left in between. CDR3 loop: CSVGLGDSYGYTF. The CDR3 DNA is TGCAGCGTTGGTTTGGGGGATAGCTATGGCTACACCTTC.

The chain carries TRBV11-2 and TRBJ1-6; D is possibly TRBD1 (5 bases). V dropped 2 bases and J dropped 3 bases, with 14 bases sitting between them. CDR3 size: 17 residues. Germline V gene sequence: CDR1 SGHAT, CDR2 FQNNGV. The CDR3 spells CASSLSGTILYNSPLHF. Here the CDR3 DNA reads TGTGCCAGCAGCTTATCCGGGACGATCCTCTATAATTCACCCCTCCACTTT.

This chain connects TRBV25-1 to TRBJ2-1; 10 bases fit TRBD2. Unmatched junction bases numbered 6, after V lost 7 bases and J lost 9 bases. The germline gives CDR1 MGHDK, CDR2 SYGVNS. The CDR3 loop spans 13 amino acids. This CDR3 is CASISGGVGEQFF. CDR3 coding DNA: TGTGCCAGCATCAGCGGGGGGGTAGGTGAGCAGTTCTTC.

The rearrangement links TRBV15 to TRBJ2-7, with 9 bases identical to TRBD2. The V gene's germline CDR1 is LNHNV and CDR2 YYDKDF (reference sequence). This CDR3 is 18 amino acids long. V trimming: 0 bases; J trimming: 4 bases; junction bases outside the gene matches: 13. The CDR3 loop reads CATSRDGGLAEKSYEQYF. The CDR3 nucleotides read TGTGCCACCAGCAGAGATGGGGGACTAGCAGAGAAGAGTTACGAGCAGTACTTC. Looking up the rest from reference TRBV15 and TRBJ2-7 gives the full variable domain: DAMVIQNPRYQVTQFGKPVTLSCSQTLNHNVMYWYQQKSSQAPKLLFHYYDKDFNNEADTPDNFQSRRPNTSFCFLDIRSPGLGDTAMYLCATSRDGGLAEKSYEQYFGPGTRLTVT.

V and J are TRBV20-1 and TRBJ2-7, with D possibly TRBD2 on 6 matching bases. V lost 7 bases and J lost 1, with 14 bases in between. Germline-derived CDR1 and CDR2 are DFQATT and SNEGSKA (reference sequence). This CDR3 has 13 amino acids. This CDR3 is CSGGEAESYEQYF. The CDR3, as DNA: TGCAGTGGGGGGGAGGCCGAGTCCTACGAGCAGTACTTC.

This chain uses TRBV7-6 with TRBJ2-3; 8 bases agree with TRBD2. With 3 bases clipped from V and 2 bases from J, the junction kept 10 bases outside the gene matches. This CDR3 has 17 amino acids. The germline V gene encodes CDR1 SGHVS and CDR2 FNYEAQ. CDR3 sequence: CASSFGLSGSTTDTQYF. In nucleotides, the CDR3 is TGTGCCAGCAGCTTTGGCCTAAGCGGGAGCACCACAGATACGCAGTATTTT.

The chain recombines TRBV9 with TRBJ2-1; D not resolved. Deletions cut 0 bases from V and 5 bases from J, with 9 bases between. In germline, CDR1 is SGDLS, CDR2 YYNGEE. The CDR3 extends over 14 amino acids. The CDR3 reads CASSVVGLNNEQFF. CDR3 DNA: TGTGCCAGCAGCGTAGTAGGCCTGAACAATGAGCAGTTCTTC.

The chain uses TRBV7-6 and TRBJ2-1; a possible D gene is TRBD1 (5 bases). CDR3 length: 14 residues. Germline V gene sequence: CDR1 SGHVS, CDR2 FNYEAQ. V shed 0 bases and J shed 9 bases, with 12 bases lying between them. CDR3 sequence (DNA): TGTGCCAGCAGCTTAGCGCCAGGGAATCGTGAGCAGTTCTTC. This encodes CASSLAPGNREQFF.

The gene calls are TRBV24-1 and TRBJ2-7; the D gene is possibly TRBD1 (6 bases). This CDR3 spans 15 amino acids. From germline, CDR1 is KGHDR and CDR2 SFDVKD. With 1 base removed from V and 0 bases from J, the gap between germline ends came to 9 bases. The CDR3 DNA is TGTGCCACCAGTGATTTTAAGGACAGCTCCTACGAGCAGTACTTC. Its translation is CATSDFKDSSYEQYF.

The CDR3 spells CATSEEAPSYNEQFF. CDR3 coding DNA: TGTGCCACCAGCGAGGAAGCCCCCTCCTACAATGAGCAGTTCTTC. This rearrangement joins TRBV19 to TRBJ2-1; D unclear. With 10 bases removed from V and 0 bases from J, the gap between germline ends came to 16 bases. CDR3 length: 15 amino acids. CDR1 and CDR2 (germline): LNHDA, SQIVND (reference sequence). The full variable domain, in which reference TRBV19 and TRBJ2-1 provide the parts outside the CDR3, is DGGITQSPKYLFRKEGQNVTLSCEQNLNHDAMYWYRQDPGQGLRLIYYSQIVNDFQKGDIAEGYSVSREKKESFPLTVTSAQKNPTAFYLCATSEEAPSYNEQFFGPGTRLTVL.

Of note for this clonotype: The final CDR3 position lacks the conserved phenylalanine or tryptophan, pointing to a likely read error. The chain carries TRBV9 and TRBJ2-7; D gene uncertain. Between the trimmed V and J ends, which lost 2 bases and 0 bases, there was a span of 9 bases. The CDR3 runs 14 residues. Germline V gives CDR1 SGDLS, CDR2 YYNGEE. CDR3 nucleotide sequence: TGTGCCAGCAGCGTTGACGGAGTCTCCTACGAGCAGTACCTC. Translation gives CASSVDGVSYEQYL.

This clonotype was counted many times. The chain uses TRBV5-8 and TRBJ2-1, with 11 bases matching TRBD2. The CDR3 is made up of 15 amino acids. V lost 4 bases and J lost 7; bases outside the gene matches: 7. CDR1 is SGHTS, CDR2 YDEGEE, per germline. CDR3 bases: TGTGCCAGCAGCCTCCTAGCGGGGGGTAATAATGAGCAGTTCTTC. Amino acid sequence: CASSLLAGGNNEQFF.

The chain couples TRBV29-1 to TRBJ2-7; TRBD1 aligns across 7 bases. This CDR3 has 12 amino acids. Germline assignment: CDR1 SQVTM and CDR2 ANQGSEA. J lost 3 bases, V lost 7 bases, and 6 bases had no gene match. The DNA of the CDR3 is TGCAGCGCCATAGACAGGGACTACGAGCAGTACTTC. Translating it yields CSAIDRDYEQYF.

V is TRBV2 and J is TRBJ2-6; the D gene is possibly TRBD1 (5 bases). The V and J ends lost 2 bases and 8 bases respectively, with 16 bases between them. The germline V gene has CDR1 SNHLY and CDR2 FYNNEI. The CDR3 is made up of 16 amino acids. CDR3 nucleotides: TGTGCCAGCAGTGAAAACAGGTACCGTAAAACCAACGTCCTGACTTTC. Its translation: CASSENRYRKTNVLTF.

This clonotype showed up just once. This rearrangement joins TRBV19 to TRBJ1-3; 8 bases line up with TRBD1. This CDR3 is built from 16 residues. V trimming: 3 bases; J trimming: 3 bases; junction bases outside the gene matches: 7. The germline gives CDR1 LNHDA, CDR2 SQIVND (reference sequence). The CDR3 spells CASSIAGRGLGNTIYF. In DNA form, the CDR3 reads TGTGCCAGTAGTATCGCCGGCAGGGGGCTTGGAAACACCATATATTTT.

The J gene is TRBJ2-2, the V gene TRBV15; TRBD2 aligns across 8 bases. V gave up 6 bases and J gave up 7 bases; unmatched junction bases: 7. The CDR3 has 14 residues. Germline V gene data show CDR1 as LNHNV and CDR2 as YYDKDF (reference sequence). This chain's CDR3 is CATRGSGVSGELFF. CDR3 bases: TGTGCCACCAGGGGTAGCGGGGTGAGCGGGGAGCTGTTTTTT.

The genes are TRBV10-3 and TRBJ1-2, with a possible D match to TRBD1 (5 bases). Deletions cut 3 bases from V and 6 bases from J, with 20 bases between. The germline V gene encodes CDR1 ENHRY and CDR2 SYGVKD. The CDR3 has 16 residues. CDR3 region: CAISEPGGGRIDGYTF. The CDR3 nucleotides read TGTGCCATCAGTGAACCTGGGGGAGGGAGAATCGATGGCTACACCTTC.

The chain recombines TRBV7-9 with TRBJ2-7, with 7 bases lining up with TRBD1. This CDR3 comprises 16 residues. CDR1 is SEHNR and CDR2 is FQNEAQ in the germline V gene (reference sequence). With 5 bases clipped from V and 2 bases from J, the junction kept 12 bases outside the gene matches. CDR3 nucleotide sequence: TGTGCCAGCAGCGTGTTACCGGGACAGCGTCCCTACGAGCAGTACTTC. Protein sequence: CASSVLPGQRPYEQYF. Full variable domain (remainder filled in from reference TRBV7-9 and TRBJ2-7): DTGVSQNPRHKITKRGQNVTFRCDPISEHNRLYWYRQTLGQGPEFLTYFQNEAQLEKSRLLSDRFSAERPKGSFSTLEIQRTEQGDSAMYLCASSVLPGQRPYEQYFGPGTRLTVT.

The gene calls are TRBV2 and TRBJ1-3; 8 bases map to TRBD1. This CDR3 has 14 residues. The V gene's germline CDR1 is SNHLY and CDR2 FYNNEI. J gave up 2 bases and V 7 bases, and 4 bases lay outside the gene matches. CDR3: CASTTDRAGNTIYF. CDR3 DNA: TGTGCCAGCACCACGGACAGGGCTGGAAACACCATATATTTT. Together with reference TRBV2 and TRBJ1-3, the CDR3 gives the full variable domain: EPEVTQTPSHQVTQMGQEVILRCVPISNHLYFYWYRQILGQKVEFLVSFYNNEISEKSEIFDDQFSVERPDGSNFTLKIRSTKLEDSAMYFCASTTDRAGNTIYFGEGSWLTVV.